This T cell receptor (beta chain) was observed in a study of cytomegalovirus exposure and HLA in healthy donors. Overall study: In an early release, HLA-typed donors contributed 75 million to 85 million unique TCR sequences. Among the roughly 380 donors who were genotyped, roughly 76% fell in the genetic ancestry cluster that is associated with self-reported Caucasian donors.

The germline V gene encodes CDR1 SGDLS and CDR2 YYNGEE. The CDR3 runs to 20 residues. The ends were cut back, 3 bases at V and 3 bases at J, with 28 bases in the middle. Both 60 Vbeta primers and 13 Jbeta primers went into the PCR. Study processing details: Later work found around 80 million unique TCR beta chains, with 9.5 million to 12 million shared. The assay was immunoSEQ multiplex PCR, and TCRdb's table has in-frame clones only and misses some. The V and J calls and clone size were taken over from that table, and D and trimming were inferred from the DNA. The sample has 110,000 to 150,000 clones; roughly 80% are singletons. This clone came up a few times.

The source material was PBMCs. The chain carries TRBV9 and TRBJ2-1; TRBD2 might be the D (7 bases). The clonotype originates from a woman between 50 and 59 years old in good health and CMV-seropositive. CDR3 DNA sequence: TGTGCCAGCAGCGGCCGCTTTGCGGGGGCCCTCCACGATATCTACAATGAGCAGTTCTTC. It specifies CASSGRFAGALHDIYNEQFF.